The 21 T cell receptor beta chains below come from one sample, sequenced in a study of OX40 agonist ivuxolimab in advanced cancers. Profiled with immunoSEQ multiplex PCR; TCRdb holds only in-frame clones, not every one. The sample lists about 93,000 clones, roughly 92% occurring once. The material was CD4+ or CD8+ T cells sorted from blood, obtained in a trial of the OX40 agonist ivuxolimab. Receptor source: an adult with an advanced solid tumor such as melanoma, head and neck, liver or kidney cancer.

The chain joins TRBV10-3 to TRBJ2-2, with D perhaps matching TRBD1 (5 bases). With 7 bases removed from V and 5 bases from J, the gap between germline ends came to 11 bases. Germline CDR1 ENHRY, CDR2 SYGVKD. The CDR3 runs 13 residues. CDR3 nucleotides: TGTGCCATCAAGGGGCATCAGACCGGGGAGCTGTTTTTT. It codes for CAIKGHQTGELFF.

The J gene is TRBJ2-2, the V gene TRBV27, with a weak D call TRBD1 (6 bases). This CDR3 contains 14 residues. Trimming removed 6 bases at V and 7 bases at J, with 15 bases between. Per germline, CDR1 MNHEY and CDR2 SMNVEV (reference sequence). The CDR3 region is CASRYQGGSGELFF. The CDR3 region has the DNA TGTGCCAGCAGATACCAAGGGGGTAGCGGGGAGCTGTTTTTT.

The chain has TRBV27 and TRBJ2-7; D gene uncertain. CDR1 is MNHEY, CDR2 SMNVEV, per germline (reference sequence). Trimming removed 1 base from V and 7 bases from J, with 5 bases in between. This CDR3 region has 11 residues. The CDR3 nucleotides read TGTGCCAGCAGTTTATTAGGGGAGCAGTACTTC. Translated, it gives CASSLLGEQYF.

The chain uses TRBV5-3 and TRBJ1-2; D possibly corresponds to TRBD1 (6 bases). TRBV5-3 is annotated as an ORF whose role is uncertain. Trimming removed 3 bases from V and 2 bases from J, with 8 bases in between. The length of the CDR3 is 13 residues. As DNA, the CDR3 is TGTGCCAGAAGCTCAACAGGGAACTATGGCTACACCTTC. Translated, it gives CARSSTGNYGYTF.

The V call is TRBV19, the J call TRBJ1-1, with a possible D match to TRBD1 (5 bases). Germline V lookup: CDR1 LNHDA, CDR2 SQIVND (reference sequence). The CDR3 loop spans 13 amino acids. The V gene lost 6 bases and the J gene lost 6 bases, with 14 bases spanning the gap. CDR3 amino acids: CASSSGGLPEAFF. The CDR3 DNA follows: TGTGCCAGTAGCAGTGGGGGATTGCCTGAAGCTTTCTTT.

This chain connects TRBV5-4 to TRBJ2-6; D ambiguous. V was trimmed by 2 bases and J by 0 bases, leaving 6 bases between them. The CDR3 runs to 15 residues. Germline assignment: CDR1 SGHNT and CDR2 YYREEE (reference sequence). The CDR3 spells CASSLGASGANVLTF. The CDR3 DNA follows: TGTGCCAGCAGCTTAGGTGCCTCTGGGGCCAACGTCCTGACTTTC.

This clone was seen once. J is TRBJ2-5 and V is TRBV27, with 10 bases identical to TRBD1. This CDR3 has 15 amino acids. V trimming: 1 base; J trimming: 4 bases; junction bases outside the gene matches: 3. Germline V gene lookup returns CDR1 MNHEY and CDR2 SMNVEV (reference sequence). The CDR3 sequence is CASSLWGQGRETQYF. In DNA form, the CDR3 reads TGTGCCAGCAGTTTATGGGGACAGGGGAGAGAGACCCAGTACTTC.

V is TRBV11-2 and J is TRBJ2-5, with 10 bases aligning to TRBD1. The trim removed 1 base at V and 2 bases at J, leaving 7 bases unmatched. Germline loops: CDR1 SGHAT, CDR2 FQNNGV. This CDR3 has 17 residues. In DNA form, the CDR3 reads TGTGCCAGCAGCTTAGCCACCGGGACAGGGGTACAAGAGACCCAGTACTTC. Its protein is CASSLATGTGVQETQYF.

The chain recombines TRBV6-1 with TRBJ1-4; D remains ambiguous. Germline loops: CDR1 MNHNS, CDR2 SASEGT. Trimming stripped 6 bases from V and 8 bases from J, with 10 bases between. This CDR3 spans 12 amino acids. The CDR3 protein is CASSRRQEKLFF. For the CDR3, the DNA is TGTGCCAGCAGCCGTCGACAAGAAAAACTGTTTTTT.

The chain carries TRBV13 and TRBJ2-7; 7 bases align to TRBD1. Germline V lookup: CDR1 PRHDT, CDR2 FYEKMQ (reference sequence). The CDR3 runs to 14 residues. J was trimmed by 0 bases and V by 3 bases; bases with no gene match: 2. The CDR3 DNA is TGTGCCAGCAGCTTTGGGACAGACTCCTACGAGCAGTACTTC. Its protein product is CASSFGTDSYEQYF.

This chain connects TRBV30 to TRBJ2-3; TRBD2 aligns across 9 bases. This CDR3 spans 14 amino acids. Germline lookup yields CDR1 GTSNPN and CDR2 SVGIG (reference sequence). The V gene end was trimmed by 3 bases and the J gene end by 4 bases; junction bases not matched to a gene: 5. DNA of the CDR3: TGTGCCTGGAGCTTCGCGGGAGGGTCAGATACGCAGTATTTT. Translated, it gives CAWSFAGGSDTQYF.

V usage is TRBV29-1 and J usage is TRBJ1-2; 7 positions agree with TRBD1. The CDR3 contains 15 residues. CDR1 SQVTM and CDR2 ANQGSEA come from the germline V gene. J gave up 3 bases and V 0 bases, and 7 bases lay outside the gene matches. CDR3 nucleotides: TGCAGCGTTGAAGATCTCGGGACAGAATACTATGGCTACACCTTC. It translates to CSVEDLGTEYYGYTF.

The rearrangement joins TRBV5-5 to TRBJ2-3, with a tentative D call TRBD1 (7 bases). This CDR3 is built from 17 residues. With 2 bases removed from V and 1 base from J, the gap between germline ends came to 17 bases. Germline loops: CDR1 SGHKS, CDR2 YYEKEE (reference sequence). CDR3 protein: CASSFGTPRGGTDTQYF. The CDR3 DNA reads as TGTGCCAGCAGCTTTGGCACCCCCAGGGGGGGCACAGATACGCAGTATTTT.

V and J are TRBV5-4 and TRBJ2-5; maybe TRBD1 (6 bases). CDR3 length: 13 residues. Trimming removed 3 bases from V and 7 bases from J, with 13 bases in between. In germline, CDR1 is SGHNT, CDR2 YYREEE (reference sequence). CDR3 loop: CASSWGPEGTQYF. The CDR3 coding sequence is TGTGCCAGCAGCTGGGGGCCAGAGGGGACCCAGTACTTC. Full variable domain (outside the CDR3, taken from reference TRBV5-4 and TRBJ2-5): ETGVTQSPTHLIKTRGQQVTLRCSSQSGHNTVSWYQQALGQGPQFIFQYYREEENGRGNFPPRFSGLQFPNYSSELNVNALELDDSALYLCASSWGPEGTQYFGPGTRLLVL.

The chain uses TRBV5-6 and TRBJ1-5; TRBD1 is a possible D gene (6 bases). V lost 3 bases and J 3 bases, leaving 10 bases between the germline ends. Germline-derived CDR1 and CDR2 are SGHDT and YYEEEE. The CDR3 spans 14 residues. CDR3 in amino acids: CASSYGQFNQPQHF. The CDR3 coding sequence is TGTGCCAGCAGCTATGGACAGTTCAATCAGCCCCAGCATTTT.

This chain joins TRBV27 and TRBJ2-3, with D unclear. Per germline, CDR1 MNHEY and CDR2 SMNVEV (reference sequence). There are 12 residues in the CDR3. V was clipped by 3 bases and J by 6 bases, with 7 bases between them. This CDR3 reads CASSFLRDTQYF. In DNA, the CDR3 is TGTGCCAGCAGTTTTTTACGCGATACGCAGTATTTT.

The CDR3 here is CASSLSPENTEAFF. The CDR3 DNA reads as TGTGCCAGCAGCTTAAGCCCAGAGAACACTGAAGCTTTCTTT. V gene TRBV7-6 combines with J gene TRBJ1-1; D not resolved. Germline lookup yields CDR1 SGHVS and CDR2 FNYEAQ. V dropped 2 bases and J dropped 1 base, with 8 bases sitting between them. The CDR3 runs 14 residues.

The chain carries TRBV29-1 and TRBJ2-7; 9 bases map to TRBD1. CDR1 and CDR2 from the germline V gene are SQVTM and ANQGSEA. The length of the CDR3 is 12 residues. CDR3 in DNA: TGCAGTGCAGGGACAGGGATCTACGAGCAGTACTTC. This gives the protein CSAGTGIYEQYF.

This chain links TRBV7-3 with TRBJ2-7; D possibly corresponds to TRBD2 (6 bases). The ends were cut back, 8 bases at V and 3 bases at J, with 23 bases in the middle. Germline CDR1 is SGHTA and CDR2 is FQGTGA. CDR3 size: 16 residues. The CDR3 nucleotides read TGTGCCAGCGGGGAGGAAGACACCTTGTCCTTCTACGAGCAGTACTTC. It encodes CASGEEDTLSFYEQYF.

The chain has TRBV30 and TRBJ2-2; the D is unclear. Germline V gene data show CDR1 as GTSNPN and CDR2 as SVGIG (reference sequence). The CDR3 has 12 residues. V lost 3 bases, J lost 4 bases, and 6 bases lay in between. The CDR3 coding sequence is TGTGCCTGGAGCCTAACCACCGGGGAGCTGTTTTTT. This gives the protein CAWSLTTGELFF.

The rearrangement links TRBV29-1 to TRBJ2-1; 8 nucleotides align to TRBD1. CDR3 size: 16 residues. Germline CDR1 and CDR2: SQVTM and ANQGSEA. The junction had 11 bases not matched to a gene; V was cut back by 0 bases and J by 7 bases. The chain's CDR3 is CSVEEVSGGALNEQFF. The CDR3 DNA reads TGCAGCGTTGAAGAAGTCTCAGGGGGCGCCCTGAATGAGCAGTTCTTC.